This is a list of T cell receptor beta chains from one sample in a study of blood T cell repertoires in COVID-19. Sequenced by immunoSEQ multiplex PCR; TCRdb stores in-frame clones only, minus some. The repertoire holds a few hundred thousand clones, with roughly 86% as singletons. Sequencing was performed on PBMCs or T cells enriched from blood (not recorded which). The origin of the receptors is a woman in her thirties who had recovered from COVID-19. CDR3s include the opening cysteine and the closing phenylalanine or tryptophan. Fields, in order: V gene, J gene, CDR3 protein.

V: TRBV7-9
J: TRBJ1-1
CDR3: CASSLRQGSEAFF

V: TRBV14
J: TRBJ1-6
CDR3: CASSQSYPPLHF

V: TRBV15
J: TRBJ2-4
CDR3: CATSRGQGGMDIQYF

V: TRBV4-3
J: TRBJ1-1
CDR3: CASSQEGTGASEAFF

V: TRBV7-9
J: TRBJ2-1
CDR3: CASSVTSGRANEQFF

V: TRBV6-4
J: TRBJ2-1
CDR3: CASSDAGTSRFYEQFF

V: TRBV6-1
J: TRBJ1-4
CDR3: CASSEETLGKLFF

V: TRBV3-1/TRBV3-2
J: TRBJ2-1
CDR3: CASSQTSGKVGNEQFF

V: TRBV11-2
J: TRBJ2-1
CDR3: CASSANRETSHEQFF

V: TRBV12-5
J: TRBJ2-3
CDR3: CASGLGLTPDTQYF

V: TRBV3-1/TRBV3-2
J: TRBJ2-3
CDR3: CASSQDRVRGTDTQYF

V: TRBV7-9
J: TRBJ2-5
CDR3: CASSPSGSQETQYF

V: TRBV11-3
J: TRBJ2-6
CDR3: CASSSKTGYKTRSGANVLTF

V: TRBV11-2
J: TRBJ1-4
CDR3: CASSPGQGSEKLFF